The sequence of this TCR beta chain was determined in a study of CD8+ T cells in alopecia areata. Notes on the study in general: Shared TCR sequences were less clear between patients than in mice, possibly partly from HLA diversity.

The CDR3 consists of 16 residues. Germline V gene lookup returns CDR1 MNHNS and CDR2 SASEGT. The V and J ends lost 4 bases and 6 bases, in that order; junction bases with no gene match: 14. Worth noting for this clone: What it binds is not known.

Collected material from alopecia areata patients comprised lesional scalp punch biopsies and peripheral blood. Investigators isolated RNA and reverse transcribed it into cDNA to act as the sequencing template. Clones were sequenced by immunoSEQ multiplex PCR, and TCRdb holds only the in-frame ones, with some missing. The sample has about 56,000 clones; over 95% are singletons. The V gene is TRBV6-1, the J gene TRBJ1-2, with 7 bases fitting TRBD1. The source of this sequence is a human donor with alopecia areata. The sequenced sample was CD8+ T cells sorted from blood, obtained at week 0. In nucleotides, the CDR3 is TGTGCCAGCAGTGCGCCCGGCAGGGGGGACTTCAATGGCTACACCTTC. Encoded protein: CASSAPGRGDFNGYTF.